The TCR beta chain described here comes from a study of Ad26.COV2.S vaccination and SARS-CoV-2 variants (TCRdb year 2021). At the level of the whole study: Donors in the vaccine arm were drawn from COV1001, a multicentre, randomized, double-blind, placebo-controlled phase I-IIa trial testing Ad26.COV2.S in healthy adults. Ad26.COV2.S was given intramuscularly at 5x10^10 or 1x10^11 viral particles, as a single shot or as two shots 56 days apart. TCRbeta repertoire sequencing was used to assess the specificity and breadth of SARS-CoV-2-reactive T cell receptors after Ad26.COV2.S vaccination. A total of approximately 32 samples were included in the TCR-sequenced set, comprising about 20 Ad26.COV2.S vaccine recipients, 5 placebo recipients and 8 SARS-CoV-2 convalescent individuals. Participants in the trial were split at random into five groups of five each, receiving low-dose or high-dose Ad26.COV2.S once or twice, or else placebo on both occasions. Investigators remained blinded to trial group allocation during experiments and outcome assessment.

This sample's treatment or condition label indicates: about 20 received Ad26.COV2.S at low or high dose, single or two shots; five or six received placebo; per-sample allocation not given. Repertoires of vaccine and placebo recipients were sequenced from samples collected on day 63 after the first injection. Cohort 1b enrolled about two dozen adults aged 18-55 years at a single site in Boston, USA, between 29 July and 7 August 2020. Ad26.COV2.S consisted of a replication-incompetent adenovirus type 26 vector by which a prefusion-stabilized SARS-CoV-2 spike protein from the original Wuhan strain was expressed. As concerns this clone: The antigen it binds to is not known. Compared with germline, one end of the junction differs, possibly owing to a read error.

Overall results and qualifications from the work: The study lacked the statistical power to compare responses across vaccine doses or regimens. Non-spike TCR breadth was comparable between vaccine and placebo recipients, consistent with the vaccine containing only spike. Substantial breadth of spike-specific CD8+ and CD4+ T cell responses was reported after vaccination. Spike-specific TCR breadth was higher in Ad26.COV2.S recipients than in placebo recipients (P = 0.0014). According to the authors, total T cell responses may have been underestimated by the TCR breadth and depth analyses.

From a lookup of the germline V gene (reference sequence), CDR1 and CDR2 are LGHDT and YNNKEL. From its cysteine to its phenylalanine, the CDR3 spans 14 amino acids. Here the CDR3 DNA is all that survives: 42 bases in frame from base 1. TCRbeta CDR3 regions were sequenced with the immunoSEQ Assay. After extraction, genomic DNA underwent amplification by bias-controlled multiplex PCR, followed by high-throughput sequencing. In the paper's pipeline: To quantify the absolute abundance of every unique TCRbeta CDR3 region, sequences were collapsed and filtered. T cell fraction was estimated by normalizing TCRbeta template counts to usable DNA, with usable DNA measured through amplification of reference genes found in all nucleated cells. Repertoire TCRs were annotated as SARS-CoV-2-specific when V gene, CDR3 amino acid sequence and J gene were exactly matched to a known reactive TCR set. The reference SARS-CoV-2 TCR set came from MIRA and was filtered for enrichment in COVID-19-positive ImmuneCODE repertoires, removing public or cross-reactive TCRs. Using the MIRA antigens, annotated TCRs were further analysed by specific ORF or by position within an ORF. Breadth was defined as the number of annotated unique rearrangements divided by the total number of unique productive rearrangements, and depth was defined as the summed frequency of the annotated unique rearrangements. Group comparisons of TCR breadth used two-sided Wilcoxon rank-sum tests. What TCRdb holds here is the immuneACCESS table cut down to in-frame rearrangements. Part of the clones is not present; checked against another copy, under half of the missing clones reflect an unresolved V gene, and the others are unexplained. V and J calls and clone size are as listed in that table; D and trimming were resolved from the DNA. The table for this sample lists around 300,000 clones; approximately 86% of them were counted only once. Clones ranked in the top ten supply about 10% of the sample.

The clonotype comes from a person between 18 and 60 years old who received the Ad26.COV2.S COVID-19 vaccine or a placebo. Sample: peripheral blood, taken in a trial of Ad26.COV2.S vaccine versus placebo. The V gene is TRBV3-1 (or the pseudogene TRBV3-2) and the J gene is TRBJ2-5; the D gene is possibly TRBD1 or TRBD2, each agreeing over 5 bases. The DNA sequence follows: TGTGCCAGCAGCCCCACCCTCGGGGACGAGAGCCAGTACTTC. Its translation is CASSPTLGDESQYF.